This paragraph reports one T cell receptor (beta chain). Germline lookup yields CDR1 DFQATT and CDR2 SNEGSKA (reference sequence). V dropped 4 bases and J dropped 5 bases, with 5 bases sitting between them. This CDR3 has 10 amino acids. The source of the sample is a study of blood T cell repertoires in COVID-19. About the research overall: Both acute and convalescent COVID-19 samples were obtained from the United States, Italy and Spain. Sources were T cells, B-cell-depleted T cells, or PBMCs; the material itself was cDNA or gDNA.

In the study's own analysis: The assay estimated nucleated cells by amplifying reference gene primers. Data came from immunoSEQ multiplex PCR; TCRdb stores just in-frame clones and leaves some out. V, J and clone size reflect that table, while D and trimming were determined from the DNA. The sample lists 95,000 to 100,000 clones, roughly 90% seen once, with more than 1.5% in the top ten. The clonotype was recovered from an elderly man with acute or convalescent COVID-19. The chain links TRBV20-1 to TRBJ2-5; D may be TRBD1 (5 bases). Sequencing was performed on peripheral blood. The CDR3 sequence: CSAKGETQYF. The CDR3 coding sequence is TGCAGTGCTAAGGGGGAGACCCAGTACTTC.